The rows below give T cell receptor beta chains drawn from one sample of a study of glioma-infiltrating T cells. From the multiplex PCR reads, TCRdb called clonotypes with MiXCR, one entry per CDR3 protein. The repertoire consists of 300,000 to 450,000 distinct CDR3 sequences, with more than 35% occurring once and the leading ten covering 12%. The sequencing sample was made of glioma tissue, nonneoplastic brain tissue, or PBMCs (not recorded which). These TCRs come from a human donor with low-grade glioma or glioblastoma, undergoing nonglioma brain surgery, or in good health (not recorded which). The conserved cysteine and the conserved F or W are not part of the CDR3 here.

v_call	cdr3_length	cdr3_aa
TRBV20-1	13	SAGRGGRNTDTQY
TRBV4-1	13	ASSHTSRFFYGYT
TRBV6-9	14	ASSYLGGGKTDTQY
TRBV19	14	ASRITGTSGANEQF
TRBV20-1	13	SARDSQGILTGYT
TRBV7-9	12	ASMKQGTNEKLF
TRBV27	13	ASSRDRASGNTIY
TRBV25-1	14	ASSELGGLSPYEQY
TRBV2	12	ASSTGSPGEKLF
TRBV7-2	14	ASSAARGGAYNEQF
TRBV20-1	13	SAQDYRGPDTEAF
TRBV28	15	ASSLWGTGGFGDEQY
TRBV20-1	9	SARFPDTQY
TRBV4-2	13	ASSQSGQGLSEQY
TRBV20-1	14	SATRASGRGFYEQY
TRBV4-2	12	ASSQDEAVDTIY
TRBV20-1	12	SAIQGTSGYEQY
TRBV7-2	12	ASNMQGANTEAF
TRBV20-1	12	SARVAGSNTEAF
TRBV7-2	11	ASSLDGLGGYT
TRBV6-2/TRBV6-3	11	ASSRRPKNEHF
TRBV7-2	13	ASSSGRTQQETQY
TRBV20-1	14	SARDGVAGIPYEQY
TRBV27	10	ASSGLENIQY
TRBV4-3	17	ASSQDRRTSGGVTDTQY
TRBV20-1	14	SARAVAGGSYNEQF
TRBV7-2	10	ASSLNGDTQY
TRBV20-1	12	SADGTVDYNEQF
TRBV5-1	13	ASSLVQSGTDTQY
TRBV7-2	12	ASSLVLSAYEQY
TRBV2	12	ASSEEATNYGYT
TRBV6-5	12	ASSYMAGAHEQY
TRBV4-1	14	ASSQVGTSATDTQY
TRBV6-2/TRBV6-3	13	ASRKEAGAPYEQY
TRBV7-8	11	ASSPRTGREQY
TRBV6-4	14	ASSDASGQGYNEQF
TRBV2	12	ASSDPGSSYEQY
TRBV4-2	14	ASSQTMGLVGETQY
TRBV27	13	ASPTRAQNAGELF
TRBV5-1	13	ASSLVAGINTEAF